The 5 T cell receptor beta chains reported below all come from one sample, sequenced in a study of cytomegalovirus exposure and HLA in healthy donors. In the PCR, 60 Vbeta and 13 Jbeta primers were used. Profiling relied on immunoSEQ multiplex PCR, and the TCRdb table lists in-frame clones only, not all of them. The sample lists fewer than 200,000 clones, about four fifths occurring once. Sequenced: PBMCs. The receptors derive from a woman aged 45 to 65 in good health and CMV-seronegative.

The chain couples TRBV5-6 to TRBJ1-2, with 8 bases matching TRBD1. V lost 4 bases and J lost 0; bases outside the gene matches: 8. The length of the CDR3 is 16 residues. Germline values: CDR1 SGHDT, CDR2 YYEEEE. This CDR3 is CASSRRTGRTNYGYTF. The CDR3 DNA sequence: TGTGCCAGCAGCCGACGGACAGGGAGGACTAACTATGGCTACACCTTC.

The chain couples TRBV27 to TRBJ2-5; possible D gene TRBD1, 6 bases. The assigned J gene may be wrong: the sequence end matches TRBJ2-7 better. The CDR3 runs 13 residues. Germline-derived CDR1 and CDR2 are MNHEY and SMNVEV (reference sequence). CDR3 in amino acids: CASSMTGSYEQYF. As DNA, the CDR3 is TGTGCCAGCAGTATGACAGGCTCCTACGAGCAGTACTTC.

CDR3 in DNA: TGCGCCAGCAGCCAGGACGGGAGTCATACCGGGGAGCTGTTTTTT. Translating gives CASSQDGSHTGELFF. The chain carries TRBV4-1 and TRBJ2-2; TRBD2 might be the D (6 bases). The CDR3 has 15 amino acids. The ends were cut back, 3 bases at V and 5 bases at J, with 13 bases in the middle. CDR1 and CDR2 from the germline V gene are MGHRA and YSYEKL.

The rearrangement links TRBV5-1 to TRBJ2-5; perhaps TRBD1 as D (5 bases). This CDR3 has 13 amino acids. Trimming took 0 bases from V and 5 from J, leaving 8 bases between them. Looked up from germline, CDR1 is SGHRS and CDR2 is YFSETQ. The CDR3 nucleotides are TGCGCCAGCAGCTTGGCACCAGGGGAGACCCAGTACTTC. This translates into CASSLAPGETQYF.

The chain combines TRBV9 with TRBJ2-3; 8 positions match TRBD2. The V gene's germline CDR1 is SGDLS and CDR2 YYNGEE. The V and J ends lost 0 bases and 1 base, in that order; junction bases with no gene match: 7. This CDR3 comprises 17 residues. CDR3 in DNA: TGTGCCAGCAGCGTAGTTGCTAGCGGGCCTCGCACAGATACGCAGTATTTT. Protein: CASSVVASGPRTDTQYF.